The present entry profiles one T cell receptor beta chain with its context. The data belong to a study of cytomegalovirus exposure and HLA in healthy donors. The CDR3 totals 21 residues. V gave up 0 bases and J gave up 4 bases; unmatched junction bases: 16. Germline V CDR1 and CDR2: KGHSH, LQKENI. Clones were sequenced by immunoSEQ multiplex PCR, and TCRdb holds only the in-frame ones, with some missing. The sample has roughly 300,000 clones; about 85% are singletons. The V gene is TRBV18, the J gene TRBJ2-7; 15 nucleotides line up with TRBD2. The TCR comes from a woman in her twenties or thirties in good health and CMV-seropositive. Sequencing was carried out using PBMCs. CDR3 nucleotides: TGTGCCAGCTCACCACCCGCACAAGGGACAGGGACTAGCGGGAGGAAGTACGAGCAGTACTTC. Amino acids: CASSPPAQGTGTSGRKYEQYF.